The next 26 T cell receptor delta chains were all read from a single sample in a study of gamma-delta chains in newborns, infants, children. TCRdb re-processed the reads via CATT. The profile shows 5,500 to 7,500 delta-chain clones, approximately 10% of them singletons. The sample comprised blood. All receptors come from a child who was a newborn, infant or young child, either healthy, febrile or measles-vaccinated (not recorded which).

This chain uses TRDV2 with TRDJ1, with TRDD3 identical over 9 bases. This CDR3 has 16 amino acids. Germline V lookup: CDR1 GEAIGNYY, CDR2 EKD. The V segment lost 3 bases and the J segment 0 bases; nucleotides outside the gene matches: 7. For the CDR3, the DNA is TGTGCCTGTGACCTACTGGGGGACCTGTACACCGATAAACTCATCTTT. Its protein is CACDLLGDLYTDKLIF.

This clone was seen only a few times. The chain joins TRDV2 to TRDJ1; TRDD3 agrees at 7 bases. CDR1 is GEAIGNYY, CDR2 EKD, per germline. This CDR3 has 21 residues. The junction had 21 bases not matched to a gene; V was cut back by 0 bases and J by 0 bases. DNA of the CDR3: TGTGCCTGTGACACCGTTGGGGGAACTGGGCGATTACCAGCGGACACCGATAAACTCATCTTT. It translates to CACDTVGGTGRLPADTDKLIF.

This clone is medium-sized (0.01 to 0.1%) within its sample. CDR3 sequence reads: CACDTLEVGDTMADKLIF. CDR3 DNA: TGTGCCTGTGACACCCTTGAGGTGGGGGATACGATGGCCGATAAACTCATCTTT. The gene calls are TRDV2 and TRDJ1, with 11 positions matching TRDD3. V lost 0 bases and J lost 3; bases outside the gene matches: 11. The CDR3 has 18 residues. Germline lookup yields CDR1 GEAIGNYY and CDR2 EKD.

This clone rates as medium-sized (0.01 to 0.1%). V is TRDV2 and J is TRDJ1; 8 bases line up with TRDD3. Germline V lookup: CDR1 GEAIGNYY, CDR2 EKD. The length of the CDR3 is 17 residues. With 0 bases clipped from V and 2 bases from J, the junction kept 10 bases outside the gene matches. The CDR3 DNA sequence: TGTGCCTGTGACACCGTAACGGGGGGATATCAGACCGATAAACTCATCTTT. Encoded protein: CACDTVTGGYQTDKLIF.

This clone was seen just once. A read error may account for a junction end that differs from germline. The chain links TRDV2 to TRDJ1; 9 bases line up with TRDD3. The J gene is absent in TCRdb and was assigned here via DNA matching to germline. CDR1 and CDR2 (germline): GEAIGNYY, EKD. CDR3 length equals 17 residues. The chain's CDR3 is CAFDRRGDTRETDKLIF. The DNA for the CDR3 is TGTGCCTTTGACCGAAGGGGGGATACAAGGGAGACCGATAAACTCATCTTT.

In this sample, this clone turned up a few times. With a much larger clone just one base away, this may be a read error. The V and J genes are TRDV2 and TRDJ1; maybe TRDD3 (5 bases). Between the trimmed V and J ends, which lost 3 bases and 0 bases, there was a span of 22 bases. CDR3 length equals 18 residues. The germline gives CDR1 GEAIGNYY, CDR2 EKD. CDR3: CACDSISRGMGYTDKLIF. CDR3 coding DNA: TGTGCCTGTGACTCCATTAGTCGCGGGATGGGGTACACCGATAAACTCATCTTT.

The sample holds a few counts of this clone. This may come from a read error, since a much larger clone is one base off. This CDR3 is also generated by other DNA sequences in the sample. The rearrangement links TRDV2 to TRDJ1, with D perhaps TRDD3 (5 bases). The CDR3 runs 15 residues. Trimming stripped 2 bases from V and 0 bases from J, with 12 bases between. Germline V gene lookup returns CDR1 GEAIGNYY and CDR2 EKD. The CDR3: CACDILGEYTDKLIF. The CDR3 region has the DNA TGTGCCTGTGACATACTAGGGGAGTACACCGATAAACTCATCTTT.

This clone was seen more than once but under ten times. A much more abundant neighbour one base away suggests this may be a read error. The same CDR3 also results from other DNA sequences found in this sample. The genes are TRDV2 and TRDJ1, with TRDD3 matching over 9 bases. The CDR3 is made up of 15 amino acids. Looked up from germline, CDR1 is GEAIGNYY and CDR2 is EKD. DNA of the CDR3: TGCGCCTGTGACACCTTGGGGGATATGGACGATAAACTCATCTTT. Translating it yields CACDTLGDMDDKLIF.

Note on this clone: A much more abundant neighbour one base away suggests this may be a read error. V and J are TRDV2 and TRDJ3; 11 bases are a match to TRDD3. J was trimmed by 2 bases and V by 0 bases; bases with no gene match: 2. This CDR3 region has 18 residues. Germline V CDR1 and CDR2: GEAIGNYY, EKD. The CDR3 sequence is CACDTAGGYTWDTRQMFF. The DNA of the CDR3 is TGTGCCTGTGACACCGCTGGGGGATACACCTGGGACACCCGACAGATGTTTTTC.

The chain recombines TRDV2 with TRDJ1, with TRDD3 matching over 8 bases. Here the J gene came from matching the DNA to germline, since TCRdb omits it. The J segment lost 0 bases and the V segment lost 3 bases, leaving 17 bases of the junction unmatched. This CDR3 is 19 amino acids long. Germline-derived CDR1 and CDR2 are GEAIGNYY and EKD. For the CDR3, the DNA is TGTGCCTGTGACCCCATAAAAAGTACTGGGGGCACGTACACCGATAAACTCATCTTT. This encodes CACDPIKSTGGTYTDKLIF.

This clone is medium-sized. J is TRDJ1 and V is TRDV2; tentatively, D is TRDD3 (5 bases). V was trimmed by 0 bases and J by 1 base, leaving 23 bases between them. The CDR3 consists of 19 residues. Germline V gene lookup returns CDR1 GEAIGNYY and CDR2 EKD. The CDR3 loop is CACDTVTPGRLVFTDKLIF. CDR3 sequence (DNA): TGTGCCTGTGACACCGTGACACCGGGGAGACTGGTTTTCACCGATAAACTCATCTTT.

This clone was seen more than once but under ten times. Germline and junction disagree at one end, which may indicate a read error. Within the sample, other DNA sequences also encode this same CDR3. The rearrangement uses TRDV2 and TRDJ2; 9 bases map to TRDD3. Per the germline V gene, CDR1 is GEAIGNYY and CDR2 is EKD. The CDR3 is 17 residues long. The CDR3 sequence is CACDVLGENALTAQLFF. The CDR3 DNA is TGTGCCTGTGATGTACTGGGGGAGAACGCTTTGACAGCGCAACTCTTCTTT.

The chain is built from TRDV2 and TRDJ1; 7 bases agree with TRDD3. CDR1 is GEAIGNYY and CDR2 is EKD in the germline V gene. The CDR3 runs to 16 residues. V dropped 3 bases and J dropped 0; count of bases not matched to a gene: 9. The CDR3 here is CACDRLGARYTDKLIF. The CDR3 coding sequence is TGTGCCTGTGACCGGCTGGGGGCCCGGTACACCGATAAACTCATCTTT.

This rearrangement joins TRDV2 to TRDJ1; a weak D match, TRDD3 (6 bases). V was pared by 1 base and J by 3 bases, with 8 bases between. The CDR3 sequence is 13 residues long. CDR1 GEAIGNYY and CDR2 EKD come from the germline V gene. The chain's CDR3 is CACDTWGSDKLIF. CDR3 bases: TGTGCCTGTGACACTTGGGGGTCCGATAAACTCATCTTT.

This clone was detected a few times. The gene calls are TRDV2 and TRDJ1, with 8 bases matching TRDD3. In germline, CDR1 is GEAIGNYY, CDR2 EKD. V was pared by 3 bases and J by 0 bases, with 5 bases of the junction left unmatched. This CDR3 comprises 15 residues. CDR3 amino acids: CACDVLGVYTDKLIF. The DNA of the CDR3 is TGTGCCTGTGACGTACTGGGGGTCTACACCGATAAACTCATCTTT.

V usage is TRDV2 and J usage is TRDJ1, with 11 bases that match TRDD3. Trimming at V came to 2 bases and at J to 3 bases, leaving 4 bases not matched to a gene. Germline CDR1 GEAIGNYY, CDR2 EKD. The CDR3 consists of 15 residues. CDR3 nucleotide sequence: TGTGCCTGTGACAACCTGGGGGATACCCCCGATAAACTCATCTTT. Protein sequence: CACDNLGDTPDKLIF.

This clone has a single count. At one boundary the junction diverges from the germline segment, which might be a read error. This rearrangement joins TRDV2 to TRDJ3; TRDD3 aligns across 9 bases. The J gene, absent from TCRdb, was called here by matching the DNA to germline. This CDR3 region has 21 residues. Germline lookup yields CDR1 GEAIGNYY and CDR2 EKD. CDR3 in DNA: TGTGCCTGTGACACCGTATCGGCAGGGGGATACCGCTCCTGGGACACCCGAAAGATGTTTTTC. Translated: CACDTVSAGGYRSWDTRKMFF.

Worth noting for this clone: Given a much more abundant clone one base away, this may be a read error. The chain joins TRDV2 to TRDJ1; a weak D match, TRDD3 (5 bases). This CDR3 is 17 amino acids long. Trimming left V 0 bases short and J 0 bases short, with 16 bases between. Germline loops: CDR1 GEAIGNYY, CDR2 EKD. CDR3 residues: CACDTASKGWNTDKLIF. In DNA, the CDR3 is TGTGCCTGTGACACCGCTTCTAAGGGATGGAACACCGATAAACTCATCTTT.

In the case of this clone: Its ends do not fully match the called genes, so a read error is possible. The sample holds other DNA sequences that translate to the same CDR3. V is TRDV2 and J is TRDJ3; TRDD3 might be the D (6 bases). CDR1 and CDR2 from the germline V gene are GEAIGNYY and EKD. The CDR3 runs to 18 residues. CDR3 coding DNA: TGTGCCTGCGACACGGTGGGGGGAAGCTCCTGGGACACCCGACAGATGTTTTTC. This gives the protein CACDTVGGSSWDTRQMFF.

As for this clone: A far larger clone is only one base removed, so a read error is likely. V gene TRDV2 combines with J gene TRDJ1, with a weak D call TRDD3 (5 bases). The CDR3 extends over 13 amino acids. The ends were cut back, 3 bases at V and 0 bases at J, with 7 bases in the middle. CDR1 is GEAIGNYY, CDR2 EKD, per germline. CDR3 coding DNA: TGTGCCTGTGACCAGATACACACCGATAAACTCATCTTT. This codes for CACDQIHTDKLIF.

By proportion, this clone is medium-sized (0.01 to 0.1%). The rearrangement uses TRDV2 and TRDJ1, with a possible D match to TRDD3 (5 bases). The CDR3 contains 15 residues. The V gene lost 0 bases and the J gene lost 0 bases, with 10 bases spanning the gap. CDR1 and CDR2 (germline): GEAIGNYY, EKD. The CDR3 nucleotides read TGTGCCTGTGACACCGTGGGGACCAACACCGATAAACTCATCTTT. It yields the protein CACDTVGTNTDKLIF.

By sample fraction, this clone is medium-sized. This chain uses TRDV2 with TRDJ1; 12 bases match TRDD3. CDR1 GEAIGNYY and CDR2 EKD come from the germline V gene. The CDR3 loop spans 18 amino acids. Trimming removed 0 bases from V and 0 bases from J; junction bases left unmatched: 7. The CDR3 region has the DNA TGTGCCTGTGACACCTTGGGGTACTGGGGGATACACACCGATAAACTCATCTTT. Protein sequence: CACDTLGYWGIHTDKLIF.

The table lists this clone with a few counts. The chain employs TRDV2 and TRDJ3, with 13 bases matching TRDD3. The CDR3 length is 20 residues. V dropped 1 base and J dropped 4; count of bases not matched to a gene: 9. Germline V CDR1 and CDR2: GEAIGNYY, EKD. DNA of the CDR3: TGTGCCTGTGACACGATGTTACTGGGGGATACGCCATGGGACACCCGACAGATGTTTTTC. This translates into CACDTMLLGDTPWDTRQMFF.

The genes are TRDV2 and TRDJ1; 7 positions match TRDD3. The CDR3 consists of 15 residues. The germline CDR1 and CDR2 sequences are GEAIGNYY and EKD. V dropped 7 bases and J dropped 0; count of bases not matched to a gene: 10. CDR3 sequence (DNA): TGTGCCTGCGACCTACTGGGGACGTACACCGATAAACTCATCTTT. Its translation is CACDLLGTYTDKLIF.

By its share, this clone is large. This CDR3 is also generated by other DNA sequences in the sample. V and J are TRDV2 and TRDJ2; TRDD3 matches 7 bases. This CDR3 is 21 amino acids long. Trimming took 1 base from V and 1 from J; bases not matched to a gene: 20. Germline V gives CDR1 GEAIGNYY, CDR2 EKD. The CDR3 here is CACDTVDLNYWGHNLTAQLFF. CDR3 DNA sequence: TGTGCCTGTGACACGGTGGACTTAAATTACTGGGGCCATAATTTGACAGCACAACTCTTCTTT.

This clone appeared a few times. Germline and junction disagree at one end, which may indicate a read error. Other DNA sequences within the sample encode an identical CDR3. This chain connects TRDV2 to TRDJ1, with 8 bases matching TRDD3. Germline CDR1 is GEAIGNYY and CDR2 is EKD. This CDR3 has 18 residues. CDR3 nucleotide sequence: TGTGCCTGCGACACCCTGTCTTCCTTGGGGGATTCCACCGATAAACTCATCTTT. It codes for CACDTLSSLGDSTDKLIF.